This T cell receptor beta chain derives from a study of blood T cell repertoires in COVID-19. Study-wide context: Donors in the United States, Italy and Spain gave samples during acute or convalescent COVID-19. PBMCs, B-cell-depleted T cells, or T cells were the source of the cDNA or gDNA that made up the material.

This table comes from immunoSEQ multiplex PCR, and its TCRdb copy is limited to in-frame clones, with some not included. The profile shows approximately 200,000 clones, roughly 94% of them singletons. Seattle patient enrollment occurred during active infection, with longitudinal follow-up thereafter. This CDR3 comprises 14 residues. Trimming removed 5 bases at V and 5 bases at J, with 16 bases between. Germline CDR1 SGDLS, CDR2 YYNGEE. The material sequenced was peripheral blood. The chain joins TRBV9 to TRBJ1-1; D might be TRBD1 (6 bases). This TCR derives from a young man with COVID-19, enrolled during active disease. The CDR3 DNA is TGTGCCAGCAGTATATTGGACAGCAAGACTGAAGCTTTCTTT. As protein: CASSILDSKTEAFF. Full variable domain (outside the CDR3, taken from reference TRBV9 and TRBJ1-1): DSGVTQTPKHLITATGQRVTLRCSPRSGDLSVYWYQQSLDQGLQFLIQYYNGEERAKGNILERFSAQQFPDLHSELNLSSLELGDSALYFCASSILDSKTEAFFGQGTRLTVV.